This record concerns one T cell receptor beta chain sequence. The target antigen is unknown. Indicated treatment: 15 to 20 received Ad26.COV2.S at low or high dose, single or two shots; a few received placebo; per-sample allocation not given. The investigators took samples on day 63 after the first vaccine or placebo injection. The V gene lost 8 bases and the J gene lost 5 bases, with 15 bases spanning the gap. Germline CDR1 reads SNHLY; CDR2 reads FYNNEI. CDR3 length: 13 residues. Sequenced by immunoSEQ multiplex PCR; TCRdb stores in-frame clones only, minus some. The profile shows 360,000 or so clones, approximately 90% of them singletons. This sample is drawn from a study of Ad26.COV2.S vaccination and SARS-CoV-2 variants. Study-wide background: Donor joined the COV1001 Ad26.COV2.S trial arm. Intramuscular Ad26.COV2.S doses were given once or twice, 56 days apart.

Findings and caveats of the study: Reports say spike-specific CD8+ and CD4+ T cell responses covered substantial breadth after vaccination.

This receptor was identified in a person between 18 and 65 years old who received the Ad26.COV2.S COVID-19 vaccine or a placebo. Material: peripheral blood, obtained in a trial of Ad26.COV2.S vaccine versus placebo. The gene calls are TRBV2 and TRBJ1-2; no clear D gene. The DNA of the CDR3 is TGTGCCAGCCGGGAGGCACCTGGGTATGGCTACACCTTC. Translating it yields CASREAPGYGYTF. Full variable domain (outside the CDR3, taken from reference TRBV2 and TRBJ1-2): EPEVTQTPSHQVTQMGQEVILRCVPISNHLYFYWYRQILGQKVEFLVSFYNNEISEKSEIFDDQFSVERPDGSNFTLKIRSTKLEDSAMYFCASREAPGYGYTFGSGTRLTVV.